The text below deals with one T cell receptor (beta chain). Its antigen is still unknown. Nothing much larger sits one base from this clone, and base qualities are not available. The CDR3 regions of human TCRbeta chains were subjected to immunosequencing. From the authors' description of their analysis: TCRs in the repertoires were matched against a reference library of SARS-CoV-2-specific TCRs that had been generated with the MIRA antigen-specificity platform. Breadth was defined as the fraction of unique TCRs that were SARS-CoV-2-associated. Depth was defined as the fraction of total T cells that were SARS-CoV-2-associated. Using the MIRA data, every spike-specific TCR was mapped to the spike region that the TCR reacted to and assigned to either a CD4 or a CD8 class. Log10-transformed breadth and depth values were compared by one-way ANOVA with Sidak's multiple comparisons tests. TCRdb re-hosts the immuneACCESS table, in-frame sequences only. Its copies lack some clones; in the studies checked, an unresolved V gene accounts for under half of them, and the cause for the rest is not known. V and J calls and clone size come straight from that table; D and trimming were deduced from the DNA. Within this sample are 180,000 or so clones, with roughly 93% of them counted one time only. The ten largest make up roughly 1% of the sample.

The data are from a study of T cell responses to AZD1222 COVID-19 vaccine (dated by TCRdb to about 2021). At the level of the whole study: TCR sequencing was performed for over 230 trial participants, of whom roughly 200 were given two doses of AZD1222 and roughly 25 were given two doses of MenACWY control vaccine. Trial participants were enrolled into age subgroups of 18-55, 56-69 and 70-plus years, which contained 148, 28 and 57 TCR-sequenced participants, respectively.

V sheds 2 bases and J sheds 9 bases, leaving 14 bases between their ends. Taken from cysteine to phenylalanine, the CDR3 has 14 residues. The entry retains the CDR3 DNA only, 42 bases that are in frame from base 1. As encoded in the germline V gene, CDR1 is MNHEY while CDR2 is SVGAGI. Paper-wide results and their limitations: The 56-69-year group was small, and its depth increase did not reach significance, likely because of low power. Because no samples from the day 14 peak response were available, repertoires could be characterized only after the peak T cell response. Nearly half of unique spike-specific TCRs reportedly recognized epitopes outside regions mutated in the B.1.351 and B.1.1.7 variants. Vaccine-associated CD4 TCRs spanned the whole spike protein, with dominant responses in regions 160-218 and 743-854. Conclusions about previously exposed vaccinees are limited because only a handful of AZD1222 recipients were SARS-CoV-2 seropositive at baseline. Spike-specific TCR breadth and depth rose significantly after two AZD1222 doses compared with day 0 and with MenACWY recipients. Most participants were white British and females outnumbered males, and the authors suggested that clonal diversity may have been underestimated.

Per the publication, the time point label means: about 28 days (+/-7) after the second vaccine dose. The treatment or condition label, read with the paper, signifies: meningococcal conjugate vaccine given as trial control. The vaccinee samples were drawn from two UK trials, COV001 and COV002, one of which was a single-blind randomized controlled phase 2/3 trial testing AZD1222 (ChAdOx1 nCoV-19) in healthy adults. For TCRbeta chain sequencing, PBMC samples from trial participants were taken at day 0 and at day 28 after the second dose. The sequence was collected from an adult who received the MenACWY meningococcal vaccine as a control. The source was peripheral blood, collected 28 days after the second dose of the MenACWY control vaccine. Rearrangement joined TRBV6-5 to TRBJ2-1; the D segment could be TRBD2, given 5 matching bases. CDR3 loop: CASSYETKLGEQFF. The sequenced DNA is TGTGCCAGCAGTTACGAGACTAAGTTGGGTGAGCAGTTCTTC.